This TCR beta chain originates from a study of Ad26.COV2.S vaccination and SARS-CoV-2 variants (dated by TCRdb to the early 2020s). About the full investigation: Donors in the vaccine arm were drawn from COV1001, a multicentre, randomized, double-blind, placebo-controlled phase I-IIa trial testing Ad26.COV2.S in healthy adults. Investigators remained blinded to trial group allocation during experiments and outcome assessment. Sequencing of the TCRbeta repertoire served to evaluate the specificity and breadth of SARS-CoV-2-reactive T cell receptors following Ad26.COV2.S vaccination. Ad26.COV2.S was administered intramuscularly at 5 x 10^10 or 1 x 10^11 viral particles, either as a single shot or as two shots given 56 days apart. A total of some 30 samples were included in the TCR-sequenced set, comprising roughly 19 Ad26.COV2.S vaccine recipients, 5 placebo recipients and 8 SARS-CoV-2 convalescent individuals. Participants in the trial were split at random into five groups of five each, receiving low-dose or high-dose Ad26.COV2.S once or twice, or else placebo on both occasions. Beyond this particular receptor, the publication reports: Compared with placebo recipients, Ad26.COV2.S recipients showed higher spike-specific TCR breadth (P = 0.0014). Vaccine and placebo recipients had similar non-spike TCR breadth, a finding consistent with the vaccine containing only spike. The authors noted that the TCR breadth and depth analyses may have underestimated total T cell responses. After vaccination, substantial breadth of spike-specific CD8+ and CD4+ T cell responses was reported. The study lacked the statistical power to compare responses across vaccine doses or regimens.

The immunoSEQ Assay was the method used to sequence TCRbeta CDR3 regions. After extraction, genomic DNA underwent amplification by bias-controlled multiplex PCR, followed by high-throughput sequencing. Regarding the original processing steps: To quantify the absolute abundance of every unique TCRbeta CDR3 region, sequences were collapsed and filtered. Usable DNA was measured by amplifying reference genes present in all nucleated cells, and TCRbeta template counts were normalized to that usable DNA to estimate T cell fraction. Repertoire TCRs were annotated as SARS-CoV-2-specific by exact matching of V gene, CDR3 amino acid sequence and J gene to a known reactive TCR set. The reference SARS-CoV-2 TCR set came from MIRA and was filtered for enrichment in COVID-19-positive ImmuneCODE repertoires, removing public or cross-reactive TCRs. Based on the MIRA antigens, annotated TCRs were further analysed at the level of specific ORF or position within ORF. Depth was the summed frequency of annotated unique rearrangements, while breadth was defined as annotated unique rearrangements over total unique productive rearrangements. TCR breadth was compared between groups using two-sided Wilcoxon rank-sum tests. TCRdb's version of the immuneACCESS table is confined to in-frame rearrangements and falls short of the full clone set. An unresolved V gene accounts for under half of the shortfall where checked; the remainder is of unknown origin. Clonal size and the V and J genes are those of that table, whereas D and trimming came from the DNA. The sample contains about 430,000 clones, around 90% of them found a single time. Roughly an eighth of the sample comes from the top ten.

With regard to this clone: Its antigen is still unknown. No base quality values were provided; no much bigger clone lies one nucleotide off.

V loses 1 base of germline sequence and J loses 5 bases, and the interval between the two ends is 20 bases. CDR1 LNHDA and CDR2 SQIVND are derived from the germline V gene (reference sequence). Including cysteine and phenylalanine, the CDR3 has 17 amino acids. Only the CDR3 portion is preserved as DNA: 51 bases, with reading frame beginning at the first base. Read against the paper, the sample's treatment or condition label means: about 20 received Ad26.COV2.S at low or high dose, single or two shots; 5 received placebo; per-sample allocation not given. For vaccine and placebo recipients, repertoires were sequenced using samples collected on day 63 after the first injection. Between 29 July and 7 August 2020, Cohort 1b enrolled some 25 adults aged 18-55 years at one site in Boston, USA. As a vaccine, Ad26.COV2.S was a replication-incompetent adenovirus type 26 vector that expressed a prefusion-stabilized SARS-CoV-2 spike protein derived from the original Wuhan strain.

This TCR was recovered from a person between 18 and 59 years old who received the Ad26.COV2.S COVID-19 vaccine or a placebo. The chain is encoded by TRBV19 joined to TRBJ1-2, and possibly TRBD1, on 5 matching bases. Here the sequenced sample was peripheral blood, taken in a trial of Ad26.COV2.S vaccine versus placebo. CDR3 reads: CASSIVYRSLNEYGYTF. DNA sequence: TGTGCCAGTAGTATAGTGTACAGGTCTTTAAATGAATATGGCTACACCTTC.